This TCR beta chain was sequenced in a study of T cell repertoires in cytomegalovirus infection. Study-wide background: Public TCR beta signatures marked donors with CMV infection and the matching HLA.

The study, taken as a whole, reports: Cumulative public TCR beta family frequency identified CMV carriers with the relevant HLA. The response measured ex vivo was dominated by TCR beta clonotypes (HLA-C-restricted and CMV-specific).

Via MiXCR, TCRdb re-called the reads, giving one row per CDR3 protein. The top ten clones hold about 25% of a sample with some 180,000 distinct CDR3 sequences, roughly 15% of them seen once. Concerning this clonotype itself: Its antigen is currently unknown.

V was trimmed by 2 bases and J by 6 bases, leaving 11 bases between them. This CDR3 is 13 amino acids long. CDR1 and CDR2 from the germline V gene are SGHVS and FNYEAQ. Sequenced input: CD8+ T cells from PBMCs. The receptor's source is a human donor in good health (CMV status not recorded). Some clones in this sample may be carry-over from other donors' samples. The J gene is TRBJ2-7, the V gene TRBV7-6; maybe TRBD2 (5 bases). The DNA of the CDR3 is TGTGCCAGCAGCTTAAGAGGGCCTGGCGAGCAGTACTTC. As protein: CASSLRGPGEQYF. Filled out from reference TRBV7-6 and TRBJ2-7, the complete variable domain reads GAGVSQSPRYKVTKRGQDVALRCDPISGHVSLYWYRQALGQGPEFLTYFNYEAQQDKSGLPNDRFSAERPEGSISTLTIQRTEQRDSAMYRCASSLRGPGEQYFGPGTRLTVT.